The 9 T cell receptor beta chains given below trace back to one sample, sequenced in a study of cytomegalovirus exposure and HLA in healthy donors. PCR used 60 Vbeta primers and 13 Jbeta primers. TCRdb's copy holds only in-frame clones and misses some; the assay was immunoSEQ multiplex PCR. The sample has about 61,000 clones, 80% to 90% seen once. The sample was PBMCs. The receptors come from a man aged 25 to 40 in good health and CMV-seropositive.

The V gene is TRBV7-8, the J gene TRBJ2-7, with D perhaps TRBD1 (5 bases). CDR1 SGHVS and CDR2 FQNEAQ come from the germline V gene. The CDR3 length is 15 residues. V was cut by 0 bases and J by 1 base, with 10 bases left in between. CDR3 in amino acids: CASSLAFAGSYEQYF. CDR3 sequence (DNA): TGTGCCAGCAGCTTAGCGTTCGCAGGGTCCTACGAGCAGTACTTC.

The chain is built from TRBV7-6 and TRBJ2-7; TRBD1 matches 8 bases. The CDR3 length is 12 residues. The germline V gene has CDR1 SGHVS and CDR2 FNYEAQ. V shed 6 bases, J shed 6 bases, and the junction held 4 bases outside the gene matches. The CDR3 DNA is TGTGCCAGCAGTTTTACAGGGGGCGAGCAGTACTTC. It specifies CASSFTGGEQYF.

V is TRBV28 and J is TRBJ1-5, with a possible D match to TRBD1 (6 bases). The CDR3 length is 16 residues. The V end lost 3 bases, the J end lost 1 base, and 13 bases lay between the germline ends. From germline, CDR1 is MDHEN and CDR2 SYDVKM. CDR3 loop: CASSLGGALSNQPQHF. DNA of the CDR3: TGTGCCAGCAGTTTGGGGGGGGCGCTCAGCAATCAGCCCCAGCATTTT.

This sequence joins TRBV20-1 and TRBJ1-1, with D hard to call. Germline values: CDR1 DFQATT, CDR2 SNEGSKA (reference sequence). The V and J ends lost 2 bases and 11 bases respectively, with 9 bases between them. The CDR3 length is 10 residues. CDR3 region: CSARRGEAFF. The CDR3 nucleotides read TGCAGTGCTAGACGGGGAGAGGCTTTCTTT.

The CDR3 nucleotides are TGTGCCAGCAGTGAGGGGGCGCACACTGAAGCTTTCTTT. It yields the protein CASSEGAHTEAFF. The chain employs TRBV6-1 and TRBJ1-1; a weak D match, TRBD1 (6 bases). This CDR3 spans 13 amino acids. Trimming left V 3 bases short and J 3 bases short, with 8 bases between. CDR1 MNHNS and CDR2 SASEGT come from the germline V gene.

The V call is TRBV4-1, the J call TRBJ2-7, with 8 positions matching TRBD1. The trim removed 0 bases at V and 0 bases at J, leaving 1 base unmatched. Per the germline V gene, CDR1 is MGHRA and CDR2 is YSYEKL. The CDR3 extends over 15 amino acids. Here the CDR3 DNA reads TGCGCCAGCAGCCAAGAGGACAGGGCCTCCTACGAGCAGTACTTC. Residues: CASSQEDRASYEQYF.

The rearrangement joins TRBV28 to TRBJ2-3, with TRBD2 as a possible D gene (5 bases). The CDR3 loop spans 15 amino acids. Germline lookup yields CDR1 MDHEN and CDR2 SYDVKM. V shed 2 bases and J shed 2 bases, with 11 bases lying between them. The CDR3 spells CASSLTGLITDTQYF. The CDR3 DNA sequence: TGTGCCAGCAGTTTAACCGGACTTATCACAGATACGCAGTATTTT.

This clone is a singleton in its sample. The rearrangement joins TRBV15 to TRBJ1-1; D ambiguous. CDR3 length: 13 amino acids. Trimming shortened V by 1 base and J by 6 bases, and 9 bases separated the two germline ends. Germline lookup yields CDR1 LNHNV and CDR2 YYDKDF (reference sequence). CDR3 nucleotide sequence: TGTGCCACCAGCAGAGGGCAGTCGCCTGAAGCTTTCTTT. It encodes CATSRGQSPEAFF. Combining the CDR3 with reference TRBV15 and TRBJ1-1 gives the whole variable domain DAMVIQNPRYQVTQFGKPVTLSCSQTLNHNVMYWYQQKSSQAPKLLFHYYDKDFNNEADTPDNFQSRRPNTSFCFLDIRSPGLGDTAMYLCATSRGQSPEAFFGQGTRLTVV.

This clone turned up a few times. The sample carries other DNA sequences with the same CDR3. This chain joins TRBV30 and TRBJ1-6; 10 bases map to TRBD1. The CDR3 consists of 15 residues. In germline, CDR1 is GTSNPN, CDR2 SVGIG (reference sequence). Losses at the gene ends were 5 bases for V and 8 bases for J; bases not matched to a gene: 9. CDR3 protein: CAWQTGGLRDSPLHF. The CDR3 nucleotides read TGTGCCTGGCAGACAGGGGGCCTCCGGGATTCACCCCTCCACTTT.